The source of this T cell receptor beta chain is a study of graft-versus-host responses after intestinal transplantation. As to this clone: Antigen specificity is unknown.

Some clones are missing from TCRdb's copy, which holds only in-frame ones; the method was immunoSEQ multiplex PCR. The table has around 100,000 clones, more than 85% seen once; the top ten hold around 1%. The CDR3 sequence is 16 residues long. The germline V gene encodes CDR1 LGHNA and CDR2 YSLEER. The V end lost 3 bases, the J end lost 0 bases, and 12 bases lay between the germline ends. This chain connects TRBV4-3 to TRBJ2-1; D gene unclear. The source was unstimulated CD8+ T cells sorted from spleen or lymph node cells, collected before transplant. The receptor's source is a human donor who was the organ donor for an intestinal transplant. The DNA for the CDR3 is TGCGCCAGCAGCCACAACGGCCTGAGCTCCTACAATGAGCAGTTCTTC. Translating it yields CASSHNGLSSYNEQFF.